These T cell receptor beta chains were read from a single sample in a study of cytomegalovirus exposure and HLA in healthy donors. TCRdb keeps only in-frame clones here, not all; method: immunoSEQ multiplex PCR. The sample includes roughly 190,000 clones, about four fifths of them seen just once. The sequencing sample was made of PBMCs. These receptors came from a girl under 18 in good health and CMV-seropositive. The CDR3 runs from the conserved cysteine through the conserved F or W. The D gene is left open where the match is weak. Not all rows give a size; the values are once, few, many and, for expanded clones, a class.

>TRBV6-5|TRBJ1-1|.|.
CASIPGGGTEAFF
TGTGCCAGCATCCCGGGGGGAGGGACTGAAGCTTTCTTT
>TRBV6-1|TRBJ2-7|.|.
CASSQTRLSSYEQYF
TGTGCCAGCAGCCAGACTAGACTATCATCCTACGAGCAGTACTTC
>TRBV29-1|TRBJ1-1|TRBD1|few
CSVPGQGVTEAFF
TGCAGCGTCCCGGGACAGGGGGTCACTGAAGCTTTCTTT
>TRBV7-2|TRBJ2-7|TRBD2|.
CASSWTSGGSYEQYF
TGTGCCAGCAGCTGGACTAGCGGGGGTAGCTACGAGCAGTACTTC
>TRBV5-1|TRBJ2-1|TRBD2|.
CASTWGGNEQFF
TGCGCCAGCACTTGGGGGGGGAATGAGCAGTTCTTC
>TRBV7-8|TRBJ2-5|.|.
CASSLGAGQGPKETQYF
TGTGCCAGCAGCTTAGGTGCGGGCCAAGGCCCTAAAGAGACCCAGTACTTC
>TRBV28|TRBJ2-5|TRBD2|.
CASRVAGGRETQYF
TGTGCCAGCAGGGTAGCGGGGGGGCGAGAGACCCAGTACTTC
>TRBV19|TRBJ2-3|TRBD1|few
CASSRGQGATDTQYF
TGTGCCAGTAGTAGGGGACAGGGGGCTACAGATACGCAGTATTTT
>TRBV6-5|TRBJ1-1|TRBD1|.
CASSYSPGGTEAFF
TGTGCCAGCAGTTACTCCCCAGGGGGTACTGAAGCTTTCTTT
>TRBV6-5|TRBJ1-1|.|.
CASSDPARKAFF
TGTGCCAGCAGTGACCCGGCCAGGAAGGCTTTCTTT
>TRBV11-2|TRBJ2-7|TRBD1|.
CASSRETGGTYEQYF
TGTGCCAGCAGCCGTGAGACAGGGGGCACCTACGAGCAGTACTTC
>TRBV12-5|TRBJ2-2|TRBD2|few
CASGRSGGAVGELFF
TGTGCTAGTGGAAGGAGCGGGGGGGCCGTCGGGGAGCTGTTTTTT
>TRBV9|TRBJ2-1|TRBD2|.
CASSPTRGGGGYNEQFF
TGTGCCAGCAGCCCGACGCGGGGCGGGGGGGGATACAATGAGCAGTTCTTC
>TRBV7-9|TRBJ2-2|TRBD1|.
CASSLEPGTGGYTGELFF
TGTGCCAGCAGCTTAGAGCCCGGGACAGGGGGCTACACCGGGGAGCTGTTTTTT
>TRBV2|TRBJ2-1|.|.
CVSSIQGTPSNEQFF
TGTGTCAGCAGTATCCAGGGGACCCCCTCAAATGAGCAGTTCTTC
>TRBV6-5|TRBJ2-7|.|once
CASSRVGAGLDEQYF
TGTGCCAGCAGCCGGGTGGGGGCGGGTTTGGACGAGCAGTACTTC
>TRBV7-2|TRBJ1-6|TRBD1|.
CASSLGTGANSPLHF
TGTGCCAGCAGCTTAGGTACAGGGGCAAATTCACCCCTCCACTTT
>TRBV6-5|TRBJ1-3|.|.
CASGEQGGNTIYF
TGTGCCAGTGGGGAACAGGGAGGAAACACCATATATTTT
>TRBV5-1|TRBJ1-2|.|.
CASAFDPRDYTF
TGCGCCAGCGCCTTCGACCCCCGGGACTACACCTTC
>TRBV5-5|TRBJ2-7|TRBD1|.
CASSSPGDRAYEQYF
TGTGCCAGCAGCTCCCCGGGTGACAGGGCCTACGAGCAGTACTTC
>TRBV4-1|TRBJ2-7|TRBD1|.
CASSQGSDRTYEQYF
TGCGCCAGCAGCCAAGGGTCGGACAGGACCTACGAGCAGTACTTC
>TRBV6-6|TRBJ2-7|TRBD1|.
CASSYTGQGGAYEQYF
TGTGCCAGCAGTTACACAGGACAGGGGGGGGCCTACGAGCAGTACTTC
>TRBV4-2|TRBJ2-5|TRBD2|.
CASSRGGTSGGAGAETQYF
TGTGCCAGCAGCCGTGGAGGGACTAGCGGGGGGGCTGGGGCGGAGACCCAGTACTTC
>TRBV4-3|TRBJ2-3|TRBD2|.
CASSQGIAGGVDTQYF
TGCGCCAGCAGCCAAGGAATAGCGGGGGGGGTGGATACGCAGTATTTT
>TRBV19|TRBJ2-1|.|.
CASSIEQIPYNEQFF
TGTGCCAGTAGTATCGAACAGATTCCCTACAATGAGCAGTTCTTC